The rows below give T cell receptor beta chains drawn from one sample of a study of beta chain features in type 1 diabetes. Method: immunoSEQ multiplex PCR; TCRdb's copy keeps in-frame clones and lacks some. The data contain 150,000 to 200,000 clones, roughly 9% of them singletons. Sequenced sample: central memory CD4+ T cells from blood. These TCRs come from a woman aged 30 to 39 with type 1 diabetes. The CDR3 runs from the conserved cysteine through the conserved F or W. D genes are given only for firm matches. Only part of the rows carry a size: once, few, many, or a class if the clone is expanded.

J	D	size	V	CDR3	DNA
TRBJ1-2	TRBD1	-	TRBV5-1	CASSRTGERAISYTF	TGCGCCAGCAGCAGGACAGGGGAGCGGGCTATAAGCTACACCTTC
TRBJ1-1	-	-	TRBV5-1	CASSLFQDWSTEAFF	TGCGCCAGCAGCTTGTTCCAGGACTGGAGCACTGAAGCTTTCTTT
TRBJ2-3	-	-	TRBV11-3	CASSLGVGGDTQYF	TGTGCCAGCAGCTTAGGAGTAGGGGGAGATACGCAGTATTTT
TRBJ1-2	TRBD1	-	TRBV18	CASSPDRGTYGYTF	TGTGCCAGCTCACCAGACAGGGGCACCTATGGCTACACCTTC
TRBJ2-2	TRBD2	-	TRBV6-6	CAGLAGPNTGELFF	TGTGCGGGACTAGCGGGGCCGAACACCGGGGAGCTGTTTTTT
TRBJ2-5	TRBD2	-	TRBV28	CASSASGGQETQYF	TGTGCCAGCAGTGCTAGCGGGGGACAAGAGACCCAGTACTTC
TRBJ1-2	-	few	TRBV30	CAWIGINYGYTF	TGTGCCTGGATCGGGATAAACTATGGCTACACCTTC
TRBJ2-5	TRBD2	few	TRBV4-1	CASSRGLAAQETQYF	TGCGCCAGCAGCCGCGGACTAGCGGCCCAAGAGACCCAGTACTTC
TRBJ1-1	-	-	TRBV19	CASRMGGRAFF	TGTGCCAGCCGGATGGGAGGGCGAGCTTTCTTT
TRBJ2-7	TRBD2	-	TRBV20-1	CSGLAGDPQYF	TGCAGTGGACTAGCGGGGGACCCGCAGTACTTC
TRBJ2-7	-	-	TRBV11-3	CASSLAGHSYEQYF	TGTGCCAGCAGCTTAGCTGGACACTCCTACGAGCAGTACTTC
TRBJ2-5	-	-	TRBV29-1	CSVVPGQETQYF	TGCAGCGTTGTGCCGGGTCAAGAGACCCAGTACTTC
TRBJ1-4	TRBD1	-	TRBV19	CASSMPGTGGEKLFF	TGTGCCAGTAGTATGCCTGGGACAGGGGGTGAAAAACTGTTTTTT
TRBJ1-5	-	few	TRBV4-2	CASSQRGNQPQHF	TGTGCCAGCAGCCAGAGGGGCAATCAGCCCCAGCATTTT
TRBJ2-1	TRBD2	-	TRBV7-9	CASSVPGGWNEQFF	TGTGCCAGCAGCGTCCCGGGGGGGTGGAATGAGCAGTTCTTC
TRBJ2-1	TRBD2	few	TRBV4-2	CASSQPRAGGHNEQFF	TGTGCCAGCAGCCAACCCCGGGCGGGAGGTCACAATGAGCAGTTCTTC
TRBJ2-3	TRBD2	few	TRBV23-1	CASSQYQRESTDTQYF	TGCGCCAGCAGTCAATACCAGCGGGAGTCCACAGATACGCAGTATTTT